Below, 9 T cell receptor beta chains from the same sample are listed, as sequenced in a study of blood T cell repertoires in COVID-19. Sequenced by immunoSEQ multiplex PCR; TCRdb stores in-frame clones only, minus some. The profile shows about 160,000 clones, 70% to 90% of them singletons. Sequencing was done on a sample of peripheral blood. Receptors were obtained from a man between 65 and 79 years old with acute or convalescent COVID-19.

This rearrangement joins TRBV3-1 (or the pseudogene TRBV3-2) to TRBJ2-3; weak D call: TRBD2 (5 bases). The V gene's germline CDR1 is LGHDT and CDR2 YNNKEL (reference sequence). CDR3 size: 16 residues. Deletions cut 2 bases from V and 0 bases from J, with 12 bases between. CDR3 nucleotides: TGTGCCAGCAGCCAACTAGCAACCACTAGCACAGATACGCAGTATTTT. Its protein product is CASSQLATTSTDTQYF.

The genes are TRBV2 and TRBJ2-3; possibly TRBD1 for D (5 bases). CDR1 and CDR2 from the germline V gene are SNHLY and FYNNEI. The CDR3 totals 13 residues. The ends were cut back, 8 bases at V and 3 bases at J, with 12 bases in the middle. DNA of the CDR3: TGTGCCAGCGGACCCCAGGGAACAGATACGCAGTATTTT. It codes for CASGPQGTDTQYF.

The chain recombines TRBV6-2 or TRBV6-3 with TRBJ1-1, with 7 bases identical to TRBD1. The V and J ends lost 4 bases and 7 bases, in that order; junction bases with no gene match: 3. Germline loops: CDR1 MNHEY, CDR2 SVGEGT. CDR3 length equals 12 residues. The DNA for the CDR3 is TGTGCCAGCAGTTTCCACAGGGGTGAAGCTTTCTTT. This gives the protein CASSFHRGEAFF.

As DNA, the CDR3 is TGTGCCAGCAAGCGGTTGAACACTGAAGCTTTCTTT. Residues: CASKRLNTEAFF. V usage is TRBV28 and J usage is TRBJ1-1, with D unresolved. The germline CDR1 and CDR2 sequences are MDHEN and SYDVKM. V lost 7 bases and J lost 0, with 6 bases in between. The CDR3 runs 12 residues. Full variable domain (remainder filled in from reference TRBV28 and TRBJ1-1): DVKVTQSSRYLVKRTGEKVFLECVQDMDHENMFWYRQDPGLGLRLIYFSYDVKMKEKGDIPEGYSVSREKKERFSLILESASTNQTSMYLCASKRLNTEAFFGQGTRLTVV.

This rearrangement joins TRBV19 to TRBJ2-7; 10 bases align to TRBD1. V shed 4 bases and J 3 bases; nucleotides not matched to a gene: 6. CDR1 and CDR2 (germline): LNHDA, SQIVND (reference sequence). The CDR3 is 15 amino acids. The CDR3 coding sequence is TGTGCCAGTAGTAGAGGGACAGGGGATGGCTACGAGCAGTACTTC. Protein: CASSRGTGDGYEQYF.

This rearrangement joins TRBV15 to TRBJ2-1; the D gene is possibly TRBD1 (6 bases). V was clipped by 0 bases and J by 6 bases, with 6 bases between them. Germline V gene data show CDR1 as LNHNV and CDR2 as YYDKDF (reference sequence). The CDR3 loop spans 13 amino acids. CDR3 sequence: CATSRDRGNEQFF. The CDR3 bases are TGTGCCACCAGCAGAGACAGGGGCAATGAGCAGTTCTTC.

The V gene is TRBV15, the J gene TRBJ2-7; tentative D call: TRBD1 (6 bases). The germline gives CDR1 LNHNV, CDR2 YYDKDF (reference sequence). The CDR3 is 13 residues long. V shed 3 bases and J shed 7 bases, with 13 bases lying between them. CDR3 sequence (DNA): TGTGCCACCAGCAGGTTGGGGGCGCGAGAGCAGTACTTC. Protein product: CATSRLGAREQYF. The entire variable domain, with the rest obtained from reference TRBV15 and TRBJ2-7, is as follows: DAMVIQNPRYQVTQFGKPVTLSCSQTLNHNVMYWYQQKSSQAPKLLFHYYDKDFNNEADTPDNFQSRRPNTSFCFLDIRSPGLGDTAMYLCATSRLGAREQYFGPGTRLTVT.

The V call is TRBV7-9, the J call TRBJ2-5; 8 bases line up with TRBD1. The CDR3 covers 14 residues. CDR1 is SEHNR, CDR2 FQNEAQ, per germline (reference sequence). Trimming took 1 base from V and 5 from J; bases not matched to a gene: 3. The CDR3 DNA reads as TGTGCCAGCAGCTTAGGCAGGGGGCCGGAGACCCAGTACTTC. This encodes CASSLGRGPETQYF.

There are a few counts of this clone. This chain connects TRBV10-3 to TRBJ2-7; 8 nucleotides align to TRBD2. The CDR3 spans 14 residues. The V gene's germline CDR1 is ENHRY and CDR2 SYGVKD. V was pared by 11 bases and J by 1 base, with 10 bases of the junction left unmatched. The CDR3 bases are TGTGCCGCCGCGGCGGGGGGCATTTCCTACGAGCAGTACTTC. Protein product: CAAAAGGISYEQYF.